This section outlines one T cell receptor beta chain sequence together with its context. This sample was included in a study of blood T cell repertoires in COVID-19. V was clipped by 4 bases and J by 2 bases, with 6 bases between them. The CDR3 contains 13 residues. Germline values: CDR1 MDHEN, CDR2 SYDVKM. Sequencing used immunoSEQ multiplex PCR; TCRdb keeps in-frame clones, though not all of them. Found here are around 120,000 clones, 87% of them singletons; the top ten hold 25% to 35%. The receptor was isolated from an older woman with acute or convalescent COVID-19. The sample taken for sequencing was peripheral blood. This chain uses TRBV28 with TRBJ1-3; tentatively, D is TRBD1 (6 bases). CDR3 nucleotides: TGTGCCAGCAGTTCAGGGGCTGGAAACACCATATATTTT. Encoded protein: CASSSGAGNTIYF.